Listed below are T cell receptor beta chains from one sample, sequenced in a study of CD8 T cells in Susac syndrome. TCRdb ran MiXCR on the immunoSEQ multiplex PCR reads and lists one entry per CDR3 protein. The data contain 150,000 to 200,000 distinct CDR3 sequences, 80% to 95% of them singletons. The sequenced material came from CD4+ T cells from PBMCs. These receptors were obtained from a human donor in good health. The conserved cysteine and the conserved F or W are not part of the CDR3 here. The D gene is left open where the match is weak.

v_call: TRBV5-1; cdr3_length: 11; d_call: NA; cdr3_aa: ASSVQDTGELF
v_call: TRBV7-8; cdr3_length: 9; d_call: NA; cdr3_aa: ASSATGELF
v_call: TRBV7-9; cdr3_length: 14; d_call: NA; cdr3_aa: ASSLERGALSYEQY
v_call: TRBV4-1; cdr3_length: 12; d_call: NA; cdr3_aa: ASSQEVNRHEQF
v_call: TRBV27; cdr3_length: 12; d_call: NA; cdr3_aa: ASSSKGRTYEQY
v_call: TRBV2; cdr3_length: 12; d_call: NA; cdr3_aa: ASSARLGVYEQY
v_call: TRBV20-1; cdr3_length: 13; d_call: TRBD1; cdr3_aa: SARWTGGYQETQY
v_call: TRBV29-1; cdr3_length: 10; d_call: TRBD1; cdr3_aa: SETGLSNEQF
v_call: TRBV7-9; cdr3_length: 12; d_call: TRBD1; cdr3_aa: ASSSGQGSTEAF
v_call: TRBV2; cdr3_length: 13; d_call: NA; cdr3_aa: ASSVPSGNQETQY
v_call: TRBV11-1; cdr3_length: 13; d_call: TRBD1; cdr3_aa: ASSAYRGQSGELF
v_call: TRBV18; cdr3_length: 13; d_call: NA; cdr3_aa: ASSPRGGGAETQY
v_call: TRBV7-3; cdr3_length: 17; d_call: TRBD2; cdr3_aa: ASSFALSGGTSNTGELF
v_call: TRBV20-1; cdr3_length: 11; d_call: TRBD2; cdr3_aa: SARGGLLSEQY
v_call: TRBV3-1; cdr3_length: 12; d_call: NA; cdr3_aa: ASSPKTSSGELF
v_call: TRBV7-9; cdr3_length: 10; d_call: NA; cdr3_aa: ASSLASLERN
v_call: TRBV25-1; cdr3_length: 13; d_call: NA; cdr3_aa: ASSDYTRSGNTIY
v_call: TRBV23-1; cdr3_length: 15; d_call: NA; cdr3_aa: ASSELPSSGLKTEAF
v_call: TRBV27; cdr3_length: 12; d_call: NA; cdr3_aa: ASSFRGRDYGYT
v_call: TRBV28; cdr3_length: 14; d_call: TRBD1; cdr3_aa: ASSPLGQGIGNTIY
v_call: TRBV12-3/TRBV12-4; cdr3_length: 11; d_call: NA; cdr3_aa: ASSLVGSFGAF
v_call: TRBV12-3/TRBV12-4; cdr3_length: 14; d_call: TRBD1; cdr3_aa: ASSFSGTGFPGELF
v_call: TRBV5-6; cdr3_length: 13; d_call: NA; cdr3_aa: ASRREGPPGQTQY
v_call: TRBV6-4; cdr3_length: 13; d_call: NA; cdr3_aa: ASSTTGRSTDTQY
v_call: TRBV20-1; cdr3_length: 12; d_call: NA; cdr3_aa: SAGASNSGNTIY
v_call: TRBV29-1; cdr3_length: 11; d_call: NA; cdr3_aa: SVDQAGNYGYT
v_call: TRBV6-6; cdr3_length: 12; d_call: TRBD1; cdr3_aa: ASRRDRAGYGYT
v_call: TRBV5-6; cdr3_length: 10; d_call: NA; cdr3_aa: ASSRARTEAF
v_call: TRBV3-1; cdr3_length: 14; d_call: TRBD1; cdr3_aa: ASSLGTASSYNEQF
v_call: TRBV29-1; cdr3_length: 13; d_call: TRBD1; cdr3_aa: SVEDPGTDYEKLF
v_call: TRBV7-2; cdr3_length: 13; d_call: NA; cdr3_aa: ASSLDVGSPQPQH
v_call: TRBV29-1; cdr3_length: 11; d_call: NA; cdr3_aa: SVEVKRGAEAF
v_call: TRBV27; cdr3_length: 13; d_call: NA; cdr3_aa: ASSFWAGPPTEAF
v_call: TRBV6-2/TRBV6-3; cdr3_length: 12; d_call: NA; cdr3_aa: ASSQGRQAVGYT
v_call: TRBV28; cdr3_length: 14; d_call: TRBD1; cdr3_aa: ASSYRDRLVNQPQH
v_call: TRBV29-1; cdr3_length: 11; d_call: TRBD1; cdr3_aa: SVTGGPEEKLF
v_call: TRBV6-2/TRBV6-3; cdr3_length: 11; d_call: NA; cdr3_aa: ASTPSDNYGYT
v_call: TRBV5-4; cdr3_length: 11; d_call: NA; cdr3_aa: ASSAQPGTEAF
v_call: TRBV7-7; cdr3_length: 13; d_call: NA; cdr3_aa: ASSLGPGVWETQY
v_call: TRBV6-5; cdr3_length: 13; d_call: NA; cdr3_aa: ASSDLRSSGNTIY
v_call: TRBV6-2/TRBV6-3; cdr3_length: 15; d_call: TRBD1; cdr3_aa: ASSNLPTGQGKETQY
v_call: TRBV29-1; cdr3_length: 11; d_call: NA; cdr3_aa: SVVQGGTGELF
v_call: TRBV7-8; cdr3_length: 14; d_call: NA; cdr3_aa: ASSFSRATGNSPLH
v_call: TRBV4-1; cdr3_length: 11; d_call: NA; cdr3_aa: ASSQLRGETQY
v_call: TRBV29-1; cdr3_length: 13; d_call: TRBD1; cdr3_aa: SVERPYRGRTEAF
v_call: TRBV19; cdr3_length: 12; d_call: NA; cdr3_aa: ASSIERPGNIQY
v_call: TRBV28; cdr3_length: 13; d_call: NA; cdr3_aa: ASSFYSHSYNEQF
v_call: TRBV6-1; cdr3_length: 14; d_call: TRBD1; cdr3_aa: ASSFDRGRGTDTQY